The rows below give T cell receptor beta chains drawn from one sample of a study of blood T cell repertoires in COVID-19. Here immunoSEQ multiplex PCR was the method, and the copy in TCRdb shows in-frame clones only, minus some. The data contain 120,000 to 150,000 clones, around four fifths of them singletons. Sequencing input: PBMCs or T cells enriched from blood (not recorded which). All receptors derive from a woman aged 40 to 50 who had recovered from COVID-19. The CDR3 runs from the conserved cysteine through the conserved F or W. Fields, in order: D gene, V gene, J gene, clone size, CDR3 DNA, CDR3 protein. D genes are given only for firm matches. Only some rows state a clone size, as once, few, many or a class for expanded clones.

-,TRBV5-5,TRBJ1-3,-,TGTGCCAGCAGCTTAAGGGGCTCTGGAAACACCATATATTTT,CASSLRGSGNTIYF
-,TRBV5-1,TRBJ2-5,-,TGCGCCAGCAGCTTTGGACAGCCCGGATCAGAGACCCAGTACTTC,CASSFGQPGSETQYF
TRBD2,TRBV5-8,TRBJ2-7,few,TGTGCCAGCAGCTTATCCTGGGCGAGCGGGAGTTACGAGCAGTACTTC,CASSLSWASGSYEQYF
-,TRBV2,TRBJ2-5,few,TGTGCCAGCAGTGGAGACAGAAGCAACCAAGAGACCCAGTACTTC,CASSGDRSNQETQYF
-,TRBV9,TRBJ1-5,-,TGTGCCAGCAGCGAATCGGACCGTCGGGGTCAGCCCCAGCATTTT,CASSESDRRGQPQHF
-,TRBV3-1/TRBV3-2,TRBJ1-1,-,TGTGCCAGCAGCCAAGATCTTGGGTACAGAATGAACACTGAAGCTTTCTTT,CASSQDLGYRMNTEAFF
TRBD2,TRBV11-2,TRBJ2-1,-,TGTGCCAGCAGCTTGAACTCCGGGACTAGCCGACTGAATGAGCAGTTCTTC,CASSLNSGTSRLNEQFF
TRBD2,TRBV5-1,TRBJ2-1,-,TGCGCCAGCAGCTACAGCGGGGGGGCCGCCAATGAGCAGTTCTTC,CASSYSGGAANEQFF
-,TRBV9,TRBJ2-1,-,TGTGCCAGCAGGACCGGGGGTGACGGCAACAATGAGCAGTTCTTC,CASRTGGDGNNEQFF
-,TRBV19,TRBJ2-6,-,TGTGCCAGTAGTGAGGGCCTTTTAAACGTCCTGACTTTC,CASSEGLLNVLTF
TRBD1,TRBV6-5,TRBJ1-2,-,TGTGCCAGCAGCCCCGGGACAGGAGGTGGCTACACCTTC,CASSPGTGGGYTF
TRBD2,TRBV2,TRBJ2-1,-,TGTGCCAGCAGTGAACTTGGACTAGCGGGACCGGATGAGCAGTTCTTC,CASSELGLAGPDEQFF
-,TRBV29-1,TRBJ2-1,-,TGCAGCGTTGCCTTAACAGGGTGGGGGGGCAATGAGCAGTTCTTC,CSVALTGWGGNEQFF
TRBD1,TRBV4-2,TRBJ1-1,-,TGTGCCAGCAGCCAAGGGGACAGACGGAACACTGAAGCTTTCTTT,CASSQGDRRNTEAFF
-,TRBV6-1,TRBJ2-7,-,TGTGCCAGCAGTGAGAACTTCCTGTACGAGCAGTACTTC,CASSENFLYEQYF
TRBD2,TRBV5-5,TRBJ2-3,-,TGTGCCAGCAGCTTGAGGGGACTAGCAGGAGATACGCAGTATTTT,CASSLRGLAGDTQYF
-,TRBV18,TRBJ1-1,-,TGTGCCAGCTCCCTTAGTGGGAGGGACGGGGACACTGAAGCTTTCTTT,CASSLSGRDGDTEAFF
TRBD2,TRBV19,TRBJ2-2,-,TGTGCCAGTAGTACACCAGGACTAGCGGTGAACACCGGGGAGCTGTTTTTT,CASSTPGLAVNTGELFF
-,TRBV5-1,TRBJ2-7,-,TGCGCCAGCACTACCGGGACTGCCAACTACGAGCAGTACTTC,CASTTGTANYEQYF
TRBD1,TRBV19,TRBJ2-7,-,TGTGCCAGTAGTACCGGACAGGGTAGCTACGAGCAGTACTTC,CASSTGQGSYEQYF
TRBD2,TRBV7-8,TRBJ2-5,-,TGTGCCAGCAGCTTCGGACTAGCGGGGGCCCGGGAGACCCAGTACTTC,CASSFGLAGARETQYF
-,TRBV29-1,TRBJ2-1,-,TGCAGCGTTGAACTAAGGCGGAATGAGCAGTTCTTC,CSVELRRNEQFF
TRBD1,TRBV3-1/TRBV3-2,TRBJ1-1,-,TGTGCCAGCAGTTATAGCCGGACAGGGTACAGCACTGAAGCTTTCTTT,CASSYSRTGYSTEAFF
-,TRBV2,TRBJ2-1,-,TGTGCCAGCAGTGAGCGGCTTGAATACAATGAGCAGTTCTTC,CASSERLEYNEQFF
-,TRBV6-6,TRBJ2-1,-,TGTGCCAGCGCACAGGGTTTGAATGAGCAGTTCTTC,CASAQGLNEQFF
-,TRBV27,TRBJ1-6,few,TGTGCCAGCAGGCCGACAGTAGGCTCACCCCTCCACTTT,CASRPTVGSPLHF
-,TRBV25-1,TRBJ2-5,-,TGTGCCAGCAGCGCCCCAGGGCATACCCAAGAGACCCAGTACTTC,CASSAPGHTQETQYF
TRBD1,TRBV5-1,TRBJ1-2,-,TGCGCCAGCAGCTCTACGGGACAGGGGAACTATGGCTACACCTTC,CASSSTGQGNYGYTF
-,TRBV5-1,TRBJ1-3,once,TGCGCCAGCAGCTCAGGGGATTCTGGAAACACCATATATTTT,CASSSGDSGNTIYF
-,TRBV30,TRBJ1-6,once,TGTGCCTGGAGAGGGAGAGCTAATTCACCCCTCCACTTT,CAWRGRANSPLHF
-,TRBV2,TRBJ2-7,-,TGTGCCAGCAGAGCCAGGGACTCCGACTACGAGCAGTACTTC,CASRARDSDYEQYF
-,TRBV19,TRBJ1-5,-,TGTGCCAGTAGTAATACCTGGGCCGGACAGCCCCAGCATTTT,CASSNTWAGQPQHF
TRBD2,TRBV7-6,TRBJ2-7,-,TGTGCCAGCAGCCGCCGGGCTAGCGGGAGATCCCCCTACGAGCAGTACTTC,CASSRRASGRSPYEQYF
-,TRBV5-4,TRBJ1-2,-,TGTGCCAGCAGCCCCAGGTTTGAGGGCTACACCTTC,CASSPRFEGYTF
TRBD1,TRBV5-1,TRBJ1-1,-,TGCGCCAGCGCCGAGGGGGCGCTTATCACTGAAGCTTTCTTT,CASAEGALITEAFF
TRBD2,TRBV7-6,TRBJ2-1,-,TGTGCCAGCAGCTCGTTTAGCGGGATGGCTTTCAATGAGCAGTTCTTC,CASSSFSGMAFNEQFF
-,TRBV9,TRBJ2-3,-,TGTGCCAGCAGCGTAGGGGCGATAGAGACAGATACGCAGTATTTT,CASSVGAIETDTQYF
-,TRBV30,TRBJ1-5,-,TGTGCCTGGAGTGTGACAGGCAATCAGCCCCAGCATTTT,CAWSVTGNQPQHF
-,TRBV12-3/TRBV12-4,TRBJ1-6,-,TGTGCCAGCAGAAGGGACCAGGGGTCGCCCCTCCACTTT,CASRRDQGSPLHF
TRBD1,TRBV29-1,TRBJ1-3,-,TGCAGCGTCCTGGGACAGAGCTCTGGAAACACCATATATTTT,CSVLGQSSGNTIYF
-,TRBV2,TRBJ2-3,once,TGTGCCAGCAAGAGCCCCGCGGATACGCAGTATTTT,CASKSPADTQYF
-,TRBV27,TRBJ2-5,-,TGTGCCAGCAGTTCGGGACAGGGAGAAGCGGGGGGGCCTGAGACCCAGTACTTC,CASSSGQGEAGGPETQYF
-,TRBV2,TRBJ2-5,-,TGTGCCAGCACGCGGGACTCGACCAAAGAGACCCAGTACTTC,CASTRDSTKETQYF
-,TRBV5-1,TRBJ2-7,once,TGCGCCAGCAGCGAACAGGGTTACGAGCAGTACTTC,CASSEQGYEQYF
-,TRBV2,TRBJ2-1,-,TGTGCCAGCAGTTCAGGGTACAATGAGCAGTTCTTC,CASSSGYNEQFF
TRBD1,TRBV5-5,TRBJ1-1,-,TGTGCCAGCAGCGTAGGACAGGGAGGCGCTTTCTTT,CASSVGQGGAFF
-,TRBV5-1,TRBJ2-2,-,TGCGCCAGCAGCTTGGCCGAGTTCGCCGGGGAGCTGTTTTTT,CASSLAEFAGELFF